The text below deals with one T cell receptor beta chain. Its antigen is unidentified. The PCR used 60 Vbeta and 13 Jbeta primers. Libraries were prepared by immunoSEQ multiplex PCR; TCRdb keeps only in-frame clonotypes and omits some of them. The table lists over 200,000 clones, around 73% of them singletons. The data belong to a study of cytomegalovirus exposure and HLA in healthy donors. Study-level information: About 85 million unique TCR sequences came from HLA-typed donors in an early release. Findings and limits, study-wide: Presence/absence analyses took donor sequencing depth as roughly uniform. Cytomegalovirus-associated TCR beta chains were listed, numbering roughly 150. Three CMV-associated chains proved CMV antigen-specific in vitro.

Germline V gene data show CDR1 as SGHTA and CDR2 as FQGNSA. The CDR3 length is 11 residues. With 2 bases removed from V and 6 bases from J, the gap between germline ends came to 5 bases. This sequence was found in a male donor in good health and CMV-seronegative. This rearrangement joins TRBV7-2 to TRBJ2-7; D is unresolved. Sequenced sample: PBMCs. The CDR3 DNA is TGTGCCAGCAGCTTACCAGGCGAGCAGTACTTC. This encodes CASSLPGEQYF.